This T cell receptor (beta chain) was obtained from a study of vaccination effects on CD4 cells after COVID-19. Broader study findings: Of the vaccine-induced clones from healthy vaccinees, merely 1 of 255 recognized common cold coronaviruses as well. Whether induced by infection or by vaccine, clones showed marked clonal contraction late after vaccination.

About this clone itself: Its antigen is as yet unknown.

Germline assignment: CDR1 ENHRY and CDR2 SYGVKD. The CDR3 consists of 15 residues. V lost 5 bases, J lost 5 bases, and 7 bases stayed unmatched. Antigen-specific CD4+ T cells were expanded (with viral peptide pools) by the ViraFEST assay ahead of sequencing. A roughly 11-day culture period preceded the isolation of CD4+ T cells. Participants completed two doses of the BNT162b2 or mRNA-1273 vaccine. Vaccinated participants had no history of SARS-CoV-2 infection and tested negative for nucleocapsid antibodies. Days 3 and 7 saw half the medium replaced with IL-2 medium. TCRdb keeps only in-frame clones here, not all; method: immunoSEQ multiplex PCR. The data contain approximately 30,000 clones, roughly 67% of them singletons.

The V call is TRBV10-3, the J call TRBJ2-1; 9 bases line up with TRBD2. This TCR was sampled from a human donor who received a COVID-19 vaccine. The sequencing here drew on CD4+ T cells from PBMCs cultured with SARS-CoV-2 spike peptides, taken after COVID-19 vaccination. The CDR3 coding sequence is TGTGCCATCAGTTCTCTAGGCGGGAGGGACAATGAGCAGTTCTTC. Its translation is CAISSLGGRDNEQFF.